This T cell receptor (beta chain) was recorded in a study of cytomegalovirus exposure and HLA in healthy donors (TCRdb year 2017). Study-level background: An earlier analysis of about 560 of the donors reported over 250 Gb of sequence data and 95 million to 120 million unique TCR beta sequences obtained from around 180 million T cells. An early release covering just under 650 HLA-typed donors comprised 300 to 350 gigabases of sequencing data and tens of millions of unique TCR sequences. Among the roughly 430 genotyped donors, 81% belonged to the genetic ancestry cluster associated with self-reported Caucasian donors. The study aimed to test whether cataloging public T cell receptors could reveal signatures of past pathogen exposure. The study profiled the T cell repertoires of 500 to 800 subjects by immunosequencing and related them to cytomegalovirus serostatus. Besides the first cohort of roughly 700 subjects, a separate validation cohort made up of around 120 different subjects was used. To predict cytomegalovirus infection status, the study combined high-throughput TCR immunosequencing, statistical association of individual TCRs with disease status, and machine learning. A later analysis re-analyzed previously published TCR beta repertoires from about 600 donors and added high-resolution HLA genotyping to study TCR occurrence patterns. Rather than drawing on any new phenotypic data, the later analysis identified candidate immune exposures from TCR beta sequences and the way those sequences occurred across donors. To decide whether each TCR beta V gene segment behaved as functional or pseudogenic, an earlier analysis of fewer than 750 of the donors relied on high-throughput TCR beta sequencing. Donor age, sex, ethnicity and CMV serostatus were compiled together with the repertoire data. In a later genetic analysis, genome-wide SNP genotypes for about 60% of the 666 donors were used, and that subset was treated as a discovery cohort. All discovery cohort repertoires had been generated using a single sequencing platform. HLA typing covered class I and class II loci at four-digit resolution. The number of typed donors differed by locus: 629-630 for A, B, C, DRB1 and DQB1; roughly 510 for DQA1; 606 for DPA1; and some 430 for DPB1. A handful of DR-DQ haplotypes were handled as single units for association and clustering because linkage in the cohort was strong. Across roughly 420 genotyped donors of the cohort, an average of about 240,000 unique TCR beta nucleotide sequences per donor were sequenced, and around 19% of those sequences were non-productive.

Concerning this clone: This clone's antigen is unknown. No base quality values were provided; no much bigger clone lies one nucleotide off.

The cohort consisted of 650 to 850 healthy bone marrow donors. Cohort members were all nominally healthy when sampled, although unrecorded immune exposures were likely present. The donor was CMV seropositive and belonged to the group of 250 to 350 seropositive cohort members. Every donor gave a peripheral blood sample, and the peripheral blood mononuclear cells from that sample were used for TCR beta sequencing. Genomic DNA was extracted from the blood cell samples with the Qiagen DNeasy Blood Extraction Kit. Libraries came from the immunoSEQ multiplex PCR assay. For the multiplex PCR, a mixture combining 60 forward primers for TCR Vbeta segments and 13 reverse primers for TCR Jbeta segments was used. Amplification of the CDR3 region of rearranged TCR beta genes was performed with a multiplex PCR assay on genomic DNA. The amplified TCR beta libraries were sequenced on the Illumina HiSeq System as 87-base-pair reads. For the original study's pipeline: A later analysis tallied around 82 million unique TCR beta chains across the 700 or so repertoires, and about 10 million of those chains were shared by two or more donors. A nearest-neighbor algorithm error-corrected the raw reads and collapsed the reads into unique sequences, merging closely related sequences to remove PCR and sequencing errors. Alignment of CDR3 sequences to IMGT reference sequences was used to assign V, D and J gene segments. For a sequence to be retained, a match of at least six nucleotides was required to both a V gene segment and a J gene segment. Rearrangements were called productive when the CDR3 lacked stop codons and stayed in frame with V and J; all others were non-productive. CDR3 was defined by IMGT convention, running from the second conserved V-encoded cysteine to the conserved J-encoded phenylalanine. The earlier analysis of more than 450 of the donors excluded sequences that lacked an unambiguous match to a single V gene segment. An earlier analysis of 500 to 700 of the donors classified V segments as functional when productive rearrangements were above 56.7% and as segregating when the standard deviation between donors was above 5%. A statistical classification framework was built to diagnose cytomegalovirus status from the catalog of TCR beta chain sequences. In a later analysis, V and J genes were assigned by comparing TCR nucleotide sequences against IMGT/GENE-DB human TR gene sequences. Using the TCRdist pipeline, a later analysis assigned CDR3 sequences along with most-parsimonious VDJ recombination scenarios. In a later analysis, each TCR beta chain was defined by its CDR3 amino acid sequence together with its V-gene family, and reads without a unique V-gene family were excluded. A later analysis removed roughly 590 highly shared, low-generation-probability nucleotide sequences to deal with suspected cross-contamination and a sequencing artifact. In a later analysis, a clonal expansion index was calculated for each public chain from normalized within-repertoire ranks of inferred template counts. In a later analysis, generation probabilities were computed with a VDJ recombination model fitted to out-of-frame rearrangements, and the resulting probabilities were checked against IGoR. In a later analysis, hypergeometric tests were used to score TCR-TCR, TCR-HLA and TCR-CMV co-occurrence, with a repertoire-size bias correction applied to TCR pairs. False discovery rates were estimated in a later analysis by permuting HLA or CMV assignments 20 times. A later analysis grouped co-occurring TCRs with DBSCAN, adding TCRdist sequence similarity when clustering within HLA-allele-positive subsets. Co-occurrence clustering excluded repertoires with fewer than 30,000 or more than 120,000 public chains, plus five with anomalous nucleotide sharing. The immuneACCESS repertoire file appears here via TCRdb, limited to in-frame rearrangements. These files lack a portion of the clones; in checked studies, under half of the deficit traces to unresolved V genes, and the cause of the others is not known. The DNA was the basis for D and trimming; V, J and clone size are from that table. Counted in this sample were fewer than 200,000 clones; 80% of them appeared once. The ten biggest clones cover 4.5% to 5.5% of the sample.

Broader findings and caveats from the paper: Correlated functional status among segregating V segments might be attributable to linkage disequilibrium, but an unknown experimental factor could not be ruled out. A cluster of highly shared sequence variants was judged likely to represent a technical artifact of the sequencing pipeline. CMV serostatus was the only immune exposure information available for the cohort. The classifier was reported to diagnose cytomegalovirus status with high specificity and sensitivity in both the original cohort and the validation cohort. Only TCR beta chains were sequenced in this cohort, and the absence of alpha or paired-chain data limited detectable features. In vitro tests confirmed that three of the cytomegalovirus-associated TCR beta chains recognize cytomegalovirus antigens. The authors suggested that the approach could potentially be generalized to other disease states and immunological phenotypes. The study listed approximately 150 TCR beta chains as associated with cytomegalovirus. Most TCR sequences were seen in very few donors, while some public TCRs were found in many individuals. A further reported finding was that TCR beta sequences accurately predicted the HLA-A and HLA-B alleles for most subjects in the first cohort. An earlier analysis of 450 to 750 of the donors showed that most TCR beta V segments appeared in productive rearrangements either about 90% or about 30% of the time, which broadly matched IMGT annotations. In a later analysis, HLA-associated TCR beta chains were found to be more clonally expanded and to have lower generation probabilities than equally common non-associated chains. Because counts were too low, approximately 18 rarely observed V segments, including chromosome 9 orphons, were excluded from the earlier analysis of several hundred of the donors. Because HLA typing was missing for some donors at each locus, association tests included only the typed subset. Presence/absence analyses assumed roughly uniform sequencing depth across donors, an assumption that may not hold. Most CMV-associated TCR beta chains appeared to be HLA-restricted in a later analysis, and the HLA associations seemed to be driven largely by CMV exposure. A later analysis found that TCR association rates varied across HLA loci, with DRB1 alleles showing the most associated TCRs and HLA-C alleles the fewest. A later genetic analysis reported fewer N-insertions in productive TCRs among donors in an Asian-associated ancestry cluster than the roughly 620-donor mean. The 87-base-pair reads could not distinguish some IMGT-functional V segments, including TRBV6-2 and TRBV6-3, so those segments were excluded. In a later analysis, some 17,000 TCR beta sequences were associated with specific HLA alleles at a false discovery rate of 0.05. In a later analysis, several top co-occurrence clusters were reported to appear linked to parvovirus B19, influenza, CMV and Epstein-Barr virus. An association between a missense DCLRE1C variant and V-gene and J-gene trimming of TCR beta chains was found in a later genetic analysis and replicated in an independent cohort. When HLA alleles, especially DR and DQ, strongly co-occurred, TCR associations were difficult to assign to individual alleles.

The germline V gene (reference sequence) provides CDR1 GTSNPN and CDR2 SVGIG. The CDR3 has 12 amino acids, counting the end cysteine and phenylalanine. Of all the DNA, just the CDR3 is kept, 36 bases in frame from base 1. Trimming at the junction amounts to 4 bases on V and 7 bases on J, and the germline ends lie 13 bases apart. The receptor's source is a woman in her 50s in good health and CMV-seropositive. Input material: PBMCs. The receptor chain draws on TRBV30 and TRBJ1-2; the D segment could be TRBD1, given 5 matching bases. The CDR3 reads as follows: CAWTTTGGGYTF. At the DNA level, the sequence is TGTGCCTGGACTACAACGGGGGGTGGCTACACCTTC.